This TCR beta chain was identified in a study of T cells in Graves' hyperthyroidism and ophthalmopathy. This clonotype was observed many times. The V end lost 2 bases, the J end lost 9 bases, and 13 bases lay between the germline ends. The CDR3 loop spans 13 amino acids. The germline V gene has CDR1 LNHDA and CDR2 SQIVND (reference sequence). The study left out patients who had uncontrolled infection, other autoimmune disease, pregnancy or lactation. Thyroid ultrasound and orbital computed tomography, with clinical symptoms and serum thyroxine and TRAb, informed diagnoses. Amplified TCR beta CDR3 regions came from RNA transcripts. Using the HTBI primer set, a first-round RT-PCR was run on the TCR CDR3. TCRdb reanalysed the multiplex PCR reads using MiXCR and keeps one entry per CDR3 protein. Of 95,000 to 110,000 distinct CDR3 sequences listed, roughly 15% are singletons.

The sequencing sample was made of blood. J is TRBJ1-2 and V is TRBV19, with a weak D call TRBD1 (5 bases). This receptor was identified in a woman between 45 and 65 years old with Graves' hyperthyroidism. CDR3 in DNA: TGTGCCAGTAGTATATCTGGACAAACTAGCTACACCTTC. Amino acid sequence: CASSISGQTSYTF.